Following are 20 T cell receptor beta chains from one sample sequenced in a study of patients and donors after allogeneic stem cell transplantation. In TCRdb, the RT-PCR reads were re-called with MiXCR into one record per CDR3 protein. The sample records more than 550 distinct CDR3 sequences, over 2% being singletons. Sequenced input: blood, either unsorted or a sorted T cell fraction (not recorded which). These receptors were taken from a human donor who was either an allogeneic HSCT recipient or a stem cell or donor lymphocyte infusion donor (not recorded which). It is not recorded whose cells these are; they may come from a transplant donor.

This clonotype ranks as medium-sized (0.01 to 0.1%). The genes are TRBV28 and TRBJ2-7; D is unresolved. Between the trimmed V and J ends, which lost 4 bases and 2 bases, there was a span of 12 bases. The CDR3 is 14 residues long. Germline V gene lookup returns CDR1 MDHEN and CDR2 SYDVKM. CDR3 loop: CASSSQRFPYEQYF. CDR3 DNA sequence: TGTGCCAGCAGTTCTCAGAGATTCCCCTACGAGCAGTACTTC. The variable domain in full, with the rest retrieved from reference TRBV28 and TRBJ2-7, is DVKVTQSSRYLVKRTGEKVFLECVQDMDHENMFWYRQDPGLGLRLIYFSYDVKMKEKGDIPEGYSVSREKKERFSLILESASTNQTSMYLCASSSQRFPYEQYFGPGTRLTVT.

This clonotype is medium-sized in the sample. The chain recombines TRBV28 with TRBJ2-7; D remains ambiguous. This CDR3 region has 12 residues. The V gene lost 6 bases and the J gene lost 4 bases, with 10 bases spanning the gap. The germline V gene encodes CDR1 MDHEN and CDR2 SYDVKM. This chain's CDR3 is CASSRRGYEQYF. The CDR3 nucleotides read TGTGCCAGCAGCCGACGAGGATACGAGCAGTACTTC.

This clonotype qualifies as medium-sized (0.01 to 0.1%). This chain connects TRBV30 to TRBJ2-7; the match to TRBD2 covers 9 bases. This CDR3 region has 13 residues. Germline V gives CDR1 GTSNPN, CDR2 SVGIG (reference sequence). V gave up 5 bases and J gave up 2 bases; unmatched junction bases: 4. CDR3 protein: CAWELAGTYEQYF. CDR3 sequence (DNA): TGTGCCTGGGAACTAGCGGGTACCTACGAGCAGTACTTC.

By share of the sample, this clonotype is medium-sized. This chain joins TRBV15 and TRBJ2-1; 14 bases align to TRBD2. The CDR3 is 14 residues long. Per the germline V gene, CDR1 is LNHNV and CDR2 is YYDKDF (reference sequence). V lost 8 bases to trimming and J lost 12 bases; unmatched junction nucleotides: 9. The CDR3 is CATAATSGRDGQFF. As DNA, the CDR3 is TGTGCCACCGCCGCGACTAGCGGGAGGGATGGGCAGTTCTTC.

This clonotype is deemed large (0.1 to 1%). The gene calls are TRBV4-3 and TRBJ2-1, with unresolved D. Germline V gene sequence: CDR1 LGHNA, CDR2 YSLEER. V shed 0 bases and J shed 8 bases, with 8 bases lying between them. The CDR3 contains 13 residues. The CDR3 loop is CASSQDPSYEQFF. CDR3 in DNA: TGCGCCAGCAGCCAAGACCCCAGTTATGAGCAGTTCTTC.

Within the sample, this clonotype is medium-sized. One junction end disagrees with the germline gene, perhaps due to a read error. The chain combines TRBV12-3 or TRBV12-4 with TRBJ2-6; tentatively, D is TRBD2 (9 bases). The CDR3 sequence is 18 residues long. The CDR3 nucleotides are TGTGCCAGCAGTCTAGCGGGGACAGGCCCCTCTGGGGCCAACGTCCTGACTTTC. This translates into CASSLAGTGPSGANVLTF.

This clonotype is hyperexpanded (1% or more). The CDR3 region has the DNA TGTGCCAGCAGCCTCGGGACTAGCGGCCGGTCCTACAATGAGCAGTTCTTC. Translation gives CASSLGTSGRSYNEQFF. The chain is built from TRBV7-6 and TRBJ2-1; TRBD2 matches 11 bases. Trimming at V came to 5 bases and at J to 1 base, leaving 7 bases not matched to a gene. The CDR3 loop spans 17 amino acids. Looked up from germline, CDR1 is SGHVS and CDR2 is FNYEAQ.

This clonotype is large in the sample. The rearrangement links TRBV9 to TRBJ2-7; weak D call: TRBD2 (7 bases). The germline CDR1 and CDR2 sequences are SGDLS and YYNGEE. This CDR3 is built from 16 residues. V was trimmed by 3 bases and J by 2 bases, leaving 18 bases between them. CDR3 bases: TGTGCCAGCAGCGCCCCGGGGGGCGGGCAAACCTACGAGCAGTACTTC. It codes for CASSAPGGGQTYEQYF.

This clonotype is classed as large. At one end, the junction sequence differs from germline, possibly due to a read error. The chain joins TRBV10-3 to TRBJ2-1; D perhaps matches TRBD1 (7 bases). The CDR3 runs 14 residues. Germline V lookup: CDR1 ENHRY, CDR2 SYGVKD. The CDR3 is CATVEEGAYNEQFF. The CDR3 DNA follows: TGTGCCACCGTTGAGGAGGGGGCCTATAATGAGCAGTTCTTC.

By frequency in the sample, this clonotype is medium-sized. The rearrangement joins TRBV7-3 to TRBJ2-2; D uncertain. The CDR3 has 12 amino acids. The V end lost 5 bases, the J end lost 7 bases, and 8 bases lay between the germline ends. In germline, CDR1 is SGHTA, CDR2 FQGTGA. DNA of the CDR3: TGTGCCAGCAGCCACGGTGGCGGGGAGCTGTTTTTT. It yields the protein CASSHGGGELFF.

In its sample, this clonotype is hyperexpanded. The chain links TRBV19 to TRBJ2-1, with D perhaps matching TRBD2 (6 bases). V lost 1 base, J lost 8 bases, and 9 bases lay in between. Germline CDR1 is LNHDA and CDR2 is SQIVND (reference sequence). The CDR3 spans 13 residues. The CDR3 reads CASSIASGDEQFF. CDR3 coding DNA: TGTGCCAGTAGTATAGCTTCGGGAGATGAGCAGTTCTTC.

In its sample, this clonotype was seen a few times. J is TRBJ2-3 and V is TRBV9, with 9 bases fitting TRBD2. This CDR3 comprises 18 residues. With V trimmed by 2 bases and J by 5 bases, 15 bases remained unmatched. In germline, CDR1 is SGDLS, CDR2 YYNGEE. CDR3 residues: CASSVYESGLALIDTQYF. CDR3 DNA: TGTGCCAGCAGCGTTTACGAGTCAGGACTAGCGTTAATAGATACGCAGTATTTT. The variable domain in full, completed from reference TRBV9 and TRBJ2-3, reads DSGVTQTPKHLITATGQRVTLRCSPRSGDLSVYWYQQSLDQGLQFLIQYYNGEERAKGNILERFSAQQFPDLHSELNLSSLELGDSALYFCASSVYESGLALIDTQYFGPGTRLTVL.

V is TRBV5-6 and J is TRBJ2-5; TRBD1 might be the D (5 bases). The CDR3 contains 14 residues. Germline lookup yields CDR1 SGHDT and CDR2 YYEEEE. Trimming removed 0 bases from V and 4 bases from J, with 10 bases in between. CDR3 bases: TGTGCCAGCAGCTTGGCAGGGCCGGGAGAGACCCAGTACTTC. This sequence encodes CASSLAGPGETQYF.

This clonotype is medium-sized (0.01 to 0.1%) by share. The chain has TRBV5-4 and TRBJ2-2, with a weak D call TRBD2 (6 bases). The CDR3 runs 12 residues. CDR1 SGHNT and CDR2 YYREEE come from the germline V gene (reference sequence). V was clipped by 7 bases and J by 4 bases, with 8 bases between them. The CDR3 reads CASGGFTGELFF. DNA of the CDR3: TGTGCCAGCGGGGGGTTCACCGGGGAGCTGTTTTTT.

By proportion, this clonotype is large. J is TRBJ2-6 and V is TRBV10-3; D unclear. Looked up from germline, CDR1 is ENHRY and CDR2 is SYGVKD. This CDR3 spans 16 amino acids. V was shortened by 2 bases and J by 0 bases, with 8 bases between the two germline ends. The CDR3 here is CAISELGNSGANVLTF. The CDR3 nucleotides read TGTGCCATCAGTGAGCTAGGTAACTCTGGGGCCAACGTCCTGACTTTC.

This clonotype is medium-sized. The gene calls are TRBV5-1 and TRBJ2-1; D call uncertain. Germline V gene lookup returns CDR1 SGHRS and CDR2 YFSETQ. The CDR3 totals 14 residues. Trimming took 4 bases from V and 9 from J, leaving 17 bases between them. The CDR3 DNA is TGCGCCAGCAGCCCGGAGCGAATTGGTGGTGAGCAGTTCTTC. Translation: CASSPERIGGEQFF.

The CDR3 DNA follows: TGTGCCAGCAGCTCAGACCGTGAGCAGTTCTTC. Its translation is CASSSDREQFF. The chain links TRBV7-6 to TRBJ2-1; D ambiguous. Trimming left V 4 bases short and J 9 bases short, with 7 bases between. Germline V lookup: CDR1 SGHVS, CDR2 FNYEAQ. This CDR3 region has 11 residues.

By sample share, this clonotype is medium-sized. This chain links TRBV9 with TRBJ2-7; 8 nucleotides agree with TRBD1. The CDR3 has 13 residues. The germline V gene has CDR1 SGDLS and CDR2 YYNGEE. V shed 3 bases, J shed 3 bases, and the junction held 2 bases outside the gene matches. CDR3: CASSAGTGYEQYF. The CDR3 DNA reads as TGTGCCAGCAGCGCGGGGACAGGCTACGAGCAGTACTTC.

By frequency in the sample, this clonotype is large (0.1 to 1%). The chain joins TRBV2 to TRBJ2-3; D might be TRBD2 (6 bases). The CDR3 consists of 14 residues. Trimming shortened V by 6 bases and J by 1 base, and 11 bases separated the two germline ends. In germline, CDR1 is SNHLY, CDR2 FYNNEI. This CDR3 is CASRGGTGTDTQYF. The CDR3 bases are TGTGCCAGCAGGGGCGGGACCGGCACAGATACGCAGTATTTT.

In its sample, this clonotype ranks as medium-sized. The chain uses TRBV6-2 or TRBV6-3 and TRBJ2-1; 7 nucleotides line up with TRBD1. Trimming took 7 bases from V and 0 from J; bases not matched to a gene: 6. Per germline, CDR1 MNHEY and CDR2 SVGEGT. This CDR3 comprises 15 residues. CDR3 region: CASTPQGSSYNEQFF. As DNA, the CDR3 is TGTGCCAGCACTCCACAGGGGAGCTCCTACAATGAGCAGTTCTTC.